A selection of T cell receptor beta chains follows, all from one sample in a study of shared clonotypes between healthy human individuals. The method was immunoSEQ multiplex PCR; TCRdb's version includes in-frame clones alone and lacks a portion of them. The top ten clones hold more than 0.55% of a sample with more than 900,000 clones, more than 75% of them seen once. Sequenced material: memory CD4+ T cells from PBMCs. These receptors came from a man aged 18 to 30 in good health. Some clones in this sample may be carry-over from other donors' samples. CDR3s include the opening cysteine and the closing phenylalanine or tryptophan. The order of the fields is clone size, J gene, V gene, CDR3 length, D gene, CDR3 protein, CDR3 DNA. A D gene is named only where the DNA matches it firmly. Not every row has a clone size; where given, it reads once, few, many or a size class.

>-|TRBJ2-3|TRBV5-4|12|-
CASSVESDTQYF
TGTGCCAGCAGCGTGGAGTCAGATACGCAGTATTTT
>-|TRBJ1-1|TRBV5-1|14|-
CASRSGQGDTEAFF
TGCGCCAGCAGATCCGGACAAGGCGACACTGAAGCTTTCTTT
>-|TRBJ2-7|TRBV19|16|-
CASSIRASRNHYEQYF
TGTGCCAGTAGTATCCGGGCCTCGAGGAATCACTACGAGCAGTACTTC
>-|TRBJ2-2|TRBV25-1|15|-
CASSDIRSNTGELFF
TGTGCCAGCAGTGATATACGATCGAACACCGGGGAGCTGTTTTTT
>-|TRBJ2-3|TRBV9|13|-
CASSGPYTDTQYF
TGTGCCAGCAGCGGCCCTTACACAGATACGCAGTATTTT
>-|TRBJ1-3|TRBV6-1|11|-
CASTTRDTIYF
TGTGCCAGCACGACAAGGGACACCATATATTTT
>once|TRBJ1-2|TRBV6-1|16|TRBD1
CASSERGRGTVYGYTF
TGTGCCAGCAGTGAAAGGGGCCGGGGGACAGTCTATGGCTACACCTTC
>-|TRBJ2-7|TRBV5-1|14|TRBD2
CASRDTSGSYEQYF
TGCGCCAGCAGGGACACTAGCGGGAGCTACGAGCAGTACTTC
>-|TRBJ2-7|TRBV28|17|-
CASSLDRTSGRAYEQYF
TGTGCCAGCAGTTTAGACCGAACGAGCGGGCGGGCTTACGAGCAGTACTTC
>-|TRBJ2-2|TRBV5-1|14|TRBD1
CASSYGTGIGELFF
TGCGCCAGCAGCTACGGGACAGGGATCGGGGAGCTGTTTTTT
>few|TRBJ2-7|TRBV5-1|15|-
CASNGGPGIFREQYF
TGCGCCAGCAATGGAGGCCCAGGGATTTTTCGCGAGCAGTACTTC
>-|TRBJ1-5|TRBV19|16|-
CASSIGTPSSGQPQHF
TGTGCCAGTAGTATCGGGACTCCCTCATCGGGACAGCCCCAGCATTTT
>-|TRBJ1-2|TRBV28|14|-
CASSLGQGYYGYTF
TGTGCCAGCAGTTTGGGTCAGGGGTACTATGGCTACACCTTC
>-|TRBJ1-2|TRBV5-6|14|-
CASSLFQRIGGYTF
TGTGCCAGCAGCTTGTTCCAGAGGATTGGAGGGTACACCTTC
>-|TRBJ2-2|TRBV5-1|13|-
CASSVEGTGELFF
TGCGCCAGCAGCGTTGAAGGGACCGGGGAGCTGTTTTTT
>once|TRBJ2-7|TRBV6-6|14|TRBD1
CASSTRQGAGEQYF
TGTGCCAGCAGTACGAGACAGGGGGCGGGGGAGCAGTACTTC
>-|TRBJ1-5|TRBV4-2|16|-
CASSPSGTDSNQPQHF
TGTGCCAGCAGCCCATCCGGGACGGATAGCAATCAGCCCCAGCATTTT
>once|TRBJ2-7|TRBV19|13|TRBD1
CASSETGAAEQYF
TGTGCCAGTAGTGAGACAGGGGCCGCCGAGCAGTACTTC
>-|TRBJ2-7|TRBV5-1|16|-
CASSLSPSGAGLEQYF
TGCGCCAGCAGCTTATCACCGAGCGGAGCGGGCCTCGAGCAGTACTTC
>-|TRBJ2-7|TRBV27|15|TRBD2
CATSVLTLAGDEQYF
TGTGCCACCTCCGTCCTAACTTTGGCGGGGGACGAGCAGTACTTC
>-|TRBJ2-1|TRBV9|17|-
CASSVVRHTNSYNEQFF
TGTGCCAGCAGCGTAGTCCGGCACACTAACTCCTACAATGAGCAGTTCTTC
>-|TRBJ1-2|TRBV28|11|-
CASSDDGGYTF
TGTGCCAGCAGTGACGATGGGGGCTACACCTTC
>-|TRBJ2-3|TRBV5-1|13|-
CASSSAGTDTQYF
TGCGCCAGCAGCTCCGCAGGCACAGATACGCAGTATTTT
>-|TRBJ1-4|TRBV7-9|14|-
CASSPGIQEEKLFF
TGTGCCAGCAGCCCAGGAATTCAAGAGGAAAAACTGTTTTTT
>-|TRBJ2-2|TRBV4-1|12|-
CASSQHTGELFF
TGCGCCAGCAGCCAACACACCGGGGAGCTGTTTTTT
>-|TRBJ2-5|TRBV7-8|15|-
CASSPPRRGQETQYF
TGTGCCAGCAGCCCCCCGAGGCGGGGCCAAGAGACCCAGTACTTC
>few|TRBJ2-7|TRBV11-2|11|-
CASSVDSEQYF
TGTGCCAGCAGCGTCGACAGCGAGCAGTACTTC
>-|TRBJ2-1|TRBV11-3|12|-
CASSFTDNEQFF
TGTGCCAGCAGCTTCACAGACAATGAGCAGTTCTTC
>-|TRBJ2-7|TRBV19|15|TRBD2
CASSSRTSGLYEQYF
TGTGCCAGTAGTTCCCGGACTAGCGGTCTTTACGAGCAGTACTTC
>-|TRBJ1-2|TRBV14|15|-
CASSQGPGPNYGYTF
TGTGCCAGCAGCCAAGGCCCGGGGCCTAACTATGGCTACACCTTC
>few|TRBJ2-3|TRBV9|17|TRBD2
CASSGGTSGWGTDTQYF
TGTGCCAGCAGCGGCGGGACTAGCGGTTGGGGCACAGATACGCAGTATTTT
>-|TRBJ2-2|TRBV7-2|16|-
CASSLYQSANTGELFF
TGTGCCAGCAGCTTATACCAGAGCGCGAACACCGGGGAGCTGTTTTTT
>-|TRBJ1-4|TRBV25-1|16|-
CASSPGQGTTNEKLFF
TGTGCCAGCTCACCAGGGCAGGGTACAACTAATGAAAAACTGTTTTTT
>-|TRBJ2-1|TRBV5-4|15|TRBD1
CASSLEGQGRDEQFF
TGTGCCAGCAGCTTGGAAGGACAGGGAAGGGATGAGCAGTTCTTC
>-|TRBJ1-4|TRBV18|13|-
CASSQTEGEKLFF
TGTGCCAGCTCCCAGACGGAGGGAGAAAAACTGTTTTTT
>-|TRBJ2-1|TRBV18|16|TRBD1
CASSSGTASSYNEQFF
TGTGCCAGCTCATCAGGGACAGCGAGCTCCTACAATGAGCAGTTCTTC
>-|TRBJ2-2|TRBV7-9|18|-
CASSPTIGQGASTGELFF
TGTGCCAGCAGCCCGACAATCGGGCAGGGTGCGAGCACCGGGGAGCTGTTTTTT
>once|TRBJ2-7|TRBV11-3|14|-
CASSLSGSTYEQYF
TGTGCCAGCAGCTTATCCGGCAGTACCTACGAGCAGTACTTC
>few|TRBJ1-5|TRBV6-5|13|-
CASRPGVGQPQHF
TGTGCCAGCAGGCCGGGGGTGGGTCAGCCCCAGCATTTT
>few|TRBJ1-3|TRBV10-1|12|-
CASRLDKPPNNF
TGCGCCAGCAGGCTGGACAAGCCACCAAACAATTTT
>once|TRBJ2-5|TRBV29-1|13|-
CSVVSDWGETQYF
TGCAGCGTTGTGTCGGATTGGGGGGAGACCCAGTACTTC
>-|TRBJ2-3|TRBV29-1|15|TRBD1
CSGGYRGLVTDTQYF
TGCAGCGGGGGGTACAGGGGGCTAGTTACAGATACGCAGTATTTT
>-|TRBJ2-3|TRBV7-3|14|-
CASSSNAGSDTQYF
TGTGCCAGCAGCTCAAACGCGGGGTCAGATACGCAGTATTTT
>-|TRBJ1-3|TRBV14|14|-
CASSQAGSGNTIYF
TGTGCCAGCAGCCAAGCGGGGTCTGGAAACACCATATATTTT
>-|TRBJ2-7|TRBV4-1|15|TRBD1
CASSQARQGTYEQYF
TGCGCCAGCAGCCAAGCCCGACAGGGGACCTACGAGCAGTACTTC
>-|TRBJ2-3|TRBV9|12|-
CASSVGLATQYF
TGTGCCAGCAGCGTAGGACTCGCGACGCAGTATTTT
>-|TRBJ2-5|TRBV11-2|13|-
CASSIPNGETQYF
TGTGCCAGCAGCATCCCGAACGGTGAGACCCAGTACTTC
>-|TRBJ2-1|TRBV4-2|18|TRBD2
CASSHRPLAGGGLNEQFF
TGTGCCAGCAGCCACCGCCCCCTCGCGGGAGGTGGTTTAAATGAGCAGTTCTTC
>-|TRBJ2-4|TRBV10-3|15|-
CAISESRGGKNIQYF
TGTGCCATCAGTGAGTCTAGGGGGGGCAAAAACATTCAGTACTTC
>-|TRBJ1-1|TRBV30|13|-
CAWSAMRDTEAFF
TGTGCCTGGAGTGCAATGAGGGACACTGAAGCTTTCTTT
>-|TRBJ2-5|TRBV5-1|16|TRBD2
CASSPGLAGNQETQYF
TGCGCCAGCAGCCCTGGACTAGCGGGAAACCAAGAGACCCAGTACTTC
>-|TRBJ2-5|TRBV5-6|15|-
CASSLGSAGRETQYF
TGTGCCAGCAGCTTGGGGTCGGCAGGGAGGGAGACCCAGTACTTC
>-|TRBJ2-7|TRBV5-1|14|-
CASNPGHNQGEQYF
TGCGCCAGCAACCCGGGACATAATCAGGGCGAGCAGTACTTC
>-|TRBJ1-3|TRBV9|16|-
CASSVATGNTGNTIYF
TGTGCCAGCAGCGTAGCTACAGGGAATACTGGAAACACCATATATTTT
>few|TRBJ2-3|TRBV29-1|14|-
CSVVIQRGTDTQYF
TGCAGCGTTGTTATCCAGCGGGGCACAGATACGCAGTATTTT
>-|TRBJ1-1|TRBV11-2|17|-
CASSPRFSERGSTEAFF
TGTGCCAGCAGCCCACGATTCTCAGAGAGGGGAAGCACTGAAGCTTTCTTT
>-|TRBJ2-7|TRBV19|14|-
CASSIGGGSYEQYF
TGTGCCAGTAGTATCGGGGGAGGCTCCTACGAGCAGTACTTC